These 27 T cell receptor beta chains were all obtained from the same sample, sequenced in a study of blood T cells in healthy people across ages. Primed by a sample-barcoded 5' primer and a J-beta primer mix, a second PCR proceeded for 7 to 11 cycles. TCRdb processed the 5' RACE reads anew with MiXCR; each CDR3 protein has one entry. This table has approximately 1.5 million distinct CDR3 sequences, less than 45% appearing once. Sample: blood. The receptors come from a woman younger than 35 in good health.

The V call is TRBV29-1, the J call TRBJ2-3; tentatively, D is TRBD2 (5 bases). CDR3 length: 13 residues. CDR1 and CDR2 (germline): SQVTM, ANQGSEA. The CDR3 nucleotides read TGCACCATCCCCGGGAAAATCACAGATACGCAGTATTTT. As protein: CTIPGKITDTQYF.

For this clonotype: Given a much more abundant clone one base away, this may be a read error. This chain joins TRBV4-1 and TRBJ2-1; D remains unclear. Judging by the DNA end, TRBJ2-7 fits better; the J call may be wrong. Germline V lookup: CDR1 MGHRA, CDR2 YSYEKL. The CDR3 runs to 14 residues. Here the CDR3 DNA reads TGCGCCAGCAGCTTTGCGCACTCCTACAATGAGCAGTACTTC. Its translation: CASSFAHSYNEQYF.

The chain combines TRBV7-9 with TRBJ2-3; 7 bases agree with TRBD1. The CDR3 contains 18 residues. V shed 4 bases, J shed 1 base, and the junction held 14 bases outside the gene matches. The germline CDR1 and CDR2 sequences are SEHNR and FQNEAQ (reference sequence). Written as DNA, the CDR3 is TGTGCCAGCAGCTCCATTTCCGACAGGGCTTTGGGCACAGATACGCAGTATTTT. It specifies CASSSISDRALGTDTQYF.

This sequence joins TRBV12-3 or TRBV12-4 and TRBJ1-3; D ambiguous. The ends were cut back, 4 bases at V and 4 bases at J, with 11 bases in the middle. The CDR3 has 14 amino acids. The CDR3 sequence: CASSSTLQGNTIYF. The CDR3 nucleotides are TGTGCCAGCAGTTCCACCCTCCAGGGAAACACCATATATTTT.

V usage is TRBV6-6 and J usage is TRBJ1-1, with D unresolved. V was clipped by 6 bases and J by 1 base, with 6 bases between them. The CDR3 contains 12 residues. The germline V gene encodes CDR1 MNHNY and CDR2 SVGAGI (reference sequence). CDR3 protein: CASREQNTEAFF. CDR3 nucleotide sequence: TGTGCCAGCAGAGAGCAGAACACTGAAGCTTTCTTT.

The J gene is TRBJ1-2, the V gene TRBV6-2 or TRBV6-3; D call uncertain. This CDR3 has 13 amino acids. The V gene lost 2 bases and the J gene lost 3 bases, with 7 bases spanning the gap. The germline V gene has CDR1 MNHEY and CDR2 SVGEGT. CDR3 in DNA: TGTGCCAGCAGTTACAACAGCTACTATGGCTACACCTTC. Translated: CASSYNSYYGYTF.

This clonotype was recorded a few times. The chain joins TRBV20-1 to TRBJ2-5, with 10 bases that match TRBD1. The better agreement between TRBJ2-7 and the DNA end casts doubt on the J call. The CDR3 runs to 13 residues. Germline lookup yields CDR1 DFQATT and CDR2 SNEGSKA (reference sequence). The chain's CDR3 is CSAAGTGDYEQYF. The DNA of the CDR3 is TGCAGTGCCGCCGGGACAGGGGACTACGAGCAGTACTTC.

The CDR3 nucleotides are TGTGCCAGCAGCTTAGTGGGTTGGGGCTTAACGGATGAGCAGTACTTC. Its translation: CASSLVGWGLTDEQYF. This rearrangement joins TRBV7-2 to TRBJ2-7; D is perhaps TRBD1 (5 bases). Germline CDR1 reads SGHTA; CDR2 reads FQGNSA. Trimming took 1 base from V and 7 from J, leaving 20 bases between them. The CDR3 length is 16 residues. The full variable domain, with the rest looked up from reference TRBV7-2 and TRBJ2-7, is GAGVSQSPSNKVTEKGKDVELRCDPISGHTALYWYRQSLGQGLEFLIYFQGNSAPDKSGLPSDRFSAERTGGSVSTLTIQRTQQEDSAVYLCASSLVGWGLTDEQYFGPGTRLTVT.

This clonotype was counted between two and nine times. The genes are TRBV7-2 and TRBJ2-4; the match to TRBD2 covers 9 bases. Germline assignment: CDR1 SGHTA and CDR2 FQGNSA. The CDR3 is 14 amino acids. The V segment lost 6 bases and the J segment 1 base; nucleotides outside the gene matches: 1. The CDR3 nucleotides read TGTGCCAGCAGGGCGGGGGGGGCCAAAAACATTCAGTACTTC. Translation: CASRAGGAKNIQYF.

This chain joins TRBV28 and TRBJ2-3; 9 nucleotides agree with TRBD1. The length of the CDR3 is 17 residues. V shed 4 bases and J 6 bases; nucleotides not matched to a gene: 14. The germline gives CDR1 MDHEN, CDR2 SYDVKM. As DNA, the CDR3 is TGTGCCAGCAGTTCCACAACAGGGGGCTGGTATGGGGATACGCAGTATTTT. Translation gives CASSSTTGGWYGDTQYF.

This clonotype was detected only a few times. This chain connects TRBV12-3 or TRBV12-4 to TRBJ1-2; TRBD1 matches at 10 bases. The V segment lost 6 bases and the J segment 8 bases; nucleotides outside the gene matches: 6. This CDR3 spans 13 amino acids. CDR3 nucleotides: TGTGCCAGCAGAAGACAGGGGGCGGACGGCTACACCTTC. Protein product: CASRRQGADGYTF.

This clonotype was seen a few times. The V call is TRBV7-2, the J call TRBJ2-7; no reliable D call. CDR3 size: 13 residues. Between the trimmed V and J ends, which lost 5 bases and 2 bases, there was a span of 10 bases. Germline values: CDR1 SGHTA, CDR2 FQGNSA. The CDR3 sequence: CASSQFRTYEQYF. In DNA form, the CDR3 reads TGTGCCAGCAGCCAATTCAGGACCTACGAGCAGTACTTC.

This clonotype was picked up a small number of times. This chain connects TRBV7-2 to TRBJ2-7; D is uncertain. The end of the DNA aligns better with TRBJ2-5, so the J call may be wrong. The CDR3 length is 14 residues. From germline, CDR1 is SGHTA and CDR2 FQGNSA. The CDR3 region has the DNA TGTGCCAGCAGCTCAAGGTGGTCGCAAGAGACCCAGTACTTC. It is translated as CASSSRWSQETQYF.

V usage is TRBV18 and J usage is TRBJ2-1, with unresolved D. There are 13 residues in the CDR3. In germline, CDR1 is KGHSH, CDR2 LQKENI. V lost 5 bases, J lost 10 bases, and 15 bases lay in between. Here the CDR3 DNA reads TGTGCCAGCTCAGGGCGTGCCGCATGGGAGCAGTTCTTC. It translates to CASSGRAAWEQFF. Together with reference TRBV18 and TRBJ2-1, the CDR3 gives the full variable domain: NAGVMQNPRHLVRRRGQEARLRCSPMKGHSHVYWYRQLPEEGLKFMVYLQKENIIDESGMPKERFSAEFPKEGPSILRIQQVVRGDSAAYFCASSGRAAWEQFFGPGTRLTVL.

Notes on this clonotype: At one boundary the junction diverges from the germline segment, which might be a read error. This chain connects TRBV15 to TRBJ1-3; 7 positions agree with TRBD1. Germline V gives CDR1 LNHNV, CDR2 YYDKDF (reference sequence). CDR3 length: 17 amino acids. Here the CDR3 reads CATSRFLGTASGTTIYF. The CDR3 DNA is TGTGCCACCAGCAGATTCCTCGGGACAGCCTCTGGAACCACCATATATTTT.

The CDR3 DNA sequence: TGTGCCAGCAGCTTAGCTTGGCTGGCTAGCACAGATACGCAGTATTTT. This sequence encodes CASSLAWLASTDTQYF. V is TRBV7-9 and J is TRBJ2-3; no clear D. V gave up 0 bases and J gave up 0 bases, with 10 bases separating them. CDR3 length: 16 amino acids. Germline V gene lookup returns CDR1 SEHNR and CDR2 FQNEAQ (reference sequence). Complete variable domain (other parts from reference TRBV7-9 and TRBJ2-3): DTGVSQNPRHKITKRGQNVTFRCDPISEHNRLYWYRQTLGQGPEFLTYFQNEAQLEKSRLLSDRFSAERPKGSFSTLEIQRTEQGDSAMYLCASSLAWLASTDTQYFGPGTRLTVL.

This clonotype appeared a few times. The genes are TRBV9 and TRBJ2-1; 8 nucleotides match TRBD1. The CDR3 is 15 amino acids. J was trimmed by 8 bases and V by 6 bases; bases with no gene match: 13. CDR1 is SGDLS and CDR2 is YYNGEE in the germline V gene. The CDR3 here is CASTPRWDRNHEQFF. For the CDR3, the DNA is TGTGCCAGCACCCCGAGGTGGGACAGGAACCATGAGCAGTTCTTC.

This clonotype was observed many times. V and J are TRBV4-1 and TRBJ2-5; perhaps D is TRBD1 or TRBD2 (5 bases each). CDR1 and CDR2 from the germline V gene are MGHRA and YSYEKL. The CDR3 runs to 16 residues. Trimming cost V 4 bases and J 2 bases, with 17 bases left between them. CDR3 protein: CASSPLVGVEQETQYF. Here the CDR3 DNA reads TGCGCCAGCAGCCCACTAGTGGGGGTGGAGCAAGAGACCCAGTACTTC.

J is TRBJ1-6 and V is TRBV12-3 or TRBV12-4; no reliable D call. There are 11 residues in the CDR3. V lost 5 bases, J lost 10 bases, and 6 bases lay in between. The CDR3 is CASSTGSPLHF. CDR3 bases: TGTGCCAGCAGTACGGGCTCACCCCTCCACTTT.

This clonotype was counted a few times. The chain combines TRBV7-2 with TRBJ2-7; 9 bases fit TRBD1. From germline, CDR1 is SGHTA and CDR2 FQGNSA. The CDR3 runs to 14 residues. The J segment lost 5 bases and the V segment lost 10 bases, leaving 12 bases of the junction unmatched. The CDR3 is CATWSPGQGHEQYF. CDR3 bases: TGTGCCACTTGGAGTCCGGGACAGGGTCACGAGCAGTACTTC. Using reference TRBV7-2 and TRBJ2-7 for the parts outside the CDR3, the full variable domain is GAGVSQSPSNKVTEKGKDVELRCDPISGHTALYWYRQSLGQGLEFLIYFQGNSAPDKSGLPSDRFSAERTGGSVSTLTIQRTQQEDSAVYLCATWSPGQGHEQYFGPGTRLTVT.

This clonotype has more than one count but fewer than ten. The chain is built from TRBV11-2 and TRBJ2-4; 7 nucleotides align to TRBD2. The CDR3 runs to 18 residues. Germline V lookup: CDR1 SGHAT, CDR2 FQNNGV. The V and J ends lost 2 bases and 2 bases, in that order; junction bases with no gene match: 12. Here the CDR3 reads CASSLPRGEYRPKNIQYF. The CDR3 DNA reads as TGTGCCAGCAGCTTACCCCGGGGGGAGTACCGACCCAAAAACATTCAGTACTTC.

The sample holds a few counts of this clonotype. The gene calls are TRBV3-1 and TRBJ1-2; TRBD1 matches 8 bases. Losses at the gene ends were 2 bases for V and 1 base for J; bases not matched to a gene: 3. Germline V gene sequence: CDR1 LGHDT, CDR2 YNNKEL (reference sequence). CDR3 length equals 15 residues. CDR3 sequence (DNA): TGTGCCAGCAGCCAAACCGACAGGGGTAACTATGGCTACACCTTC. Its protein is CASSQTDRGNYGYTF. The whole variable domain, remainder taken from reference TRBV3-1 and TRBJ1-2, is DTAVSQTPKYLVTQMGNDKSIKCEQNLGHDTMYWYKQDSKKFLKIMFSYNNKELIINETVPNRFSPKSPDKAHLNLHINSLELGDSAVYFCASSQTDRGNYGYTFGSGTRLTVV.

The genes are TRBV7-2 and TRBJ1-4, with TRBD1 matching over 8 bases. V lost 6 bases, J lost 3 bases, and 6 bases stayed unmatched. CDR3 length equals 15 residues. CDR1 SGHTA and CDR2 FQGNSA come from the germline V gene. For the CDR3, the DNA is TGTGCCAGCAGTTCCAAGACAGGGGCTAATGAAAAACTGTTTTTT. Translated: CASSSKTGANEKLFF.

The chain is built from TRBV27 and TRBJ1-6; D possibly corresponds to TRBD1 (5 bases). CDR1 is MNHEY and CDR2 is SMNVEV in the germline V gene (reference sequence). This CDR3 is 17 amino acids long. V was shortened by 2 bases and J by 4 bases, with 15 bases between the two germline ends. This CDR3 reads CASSLGGHGGYNSPLHF. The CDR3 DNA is TGTGCCAGCAGTTTAGGAGGACACGGGGGATATAATTCACCCCTCCACTTT.

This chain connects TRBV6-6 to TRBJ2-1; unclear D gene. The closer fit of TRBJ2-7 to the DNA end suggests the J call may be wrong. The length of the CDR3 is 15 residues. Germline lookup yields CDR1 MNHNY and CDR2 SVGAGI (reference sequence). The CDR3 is CASSASLPTYNEQYF. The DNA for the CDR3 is TGTGCCAGCAGTGCCAGCCTCCCCACATACAATGAGCAGTACTTC.

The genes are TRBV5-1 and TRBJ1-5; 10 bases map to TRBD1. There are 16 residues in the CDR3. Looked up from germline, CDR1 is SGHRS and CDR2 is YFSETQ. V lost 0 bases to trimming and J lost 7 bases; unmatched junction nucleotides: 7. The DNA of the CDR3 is TGCGCCAGCAGCTTGGTTGGGACAGGGGCTCGCCAGCCCCAGCATTTT. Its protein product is CASSLVGTGARQPQHF.

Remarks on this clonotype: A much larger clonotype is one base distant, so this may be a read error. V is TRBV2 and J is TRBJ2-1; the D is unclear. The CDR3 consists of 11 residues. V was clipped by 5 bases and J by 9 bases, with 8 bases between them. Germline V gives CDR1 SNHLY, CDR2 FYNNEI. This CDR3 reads CASSPQSEQFF. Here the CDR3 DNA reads TGTGCCAGCAGTCCCCAGAGTGAGCAGTTCTTC.